The clone carrying this TCR beta chain was seen once. This entry is derived from a study of blood T cell repertoires in COVID-19. Study-wide background: Acute and convalescent COVID-19 samples came from the United States, Italy and Spain. Sample material is recorded as cDNA or gDNA derived from T cells, B-cell-depleted T cells, or PBMCs.

The CDR3 runs to 14 residues. V lost 2 bases and J lost 1, with 8 bases in between. Germline values: CDR1 LGHDT, CDR2 YNNKEL (reference sequence). Original analysis: Reference gene primer amplification gave nucleated cell count estimates. Clones were sequenced by immunoSEQ multiplex PCR, and TCRdb holds only the in-frame ones, with some missing. That table is the source of V, J and clone size, and D and trimming were worked out from the DNA. Here the sample spans under 130,000 clones, 88% being singletons. The source material was peripheral blood. J is TRBJ1-1 and V is TRBV3-1 (or the pseudogene TRBV3-2); D remains ambiguous. The receptor was derived from a human donor in a cohort sampled during active COVID-19. The CDR3 region has the DNA TGTGCCAGCAGCCAAACTAACAAGAACACTGAAGCTTTCTTT. Translating it yields CASSQTNKNTEAFF.